These T cell receptor beta chains were read from a single sample in a study of T cell responses to AZD1222 COVID-19 vaccine. Sequenced by immunoSEQ multiplex PCR; TCRdb stores in-frame clones only, minus some. The data hold roughly 120,000 clones, with about 89% observed a single time. The material sequenced was peripheral blood, taken on day 0 of AZD1222 vaccination. These receptors all stem from an adult in good health. Each CDR3 is given with its conserved first and last residue. A D gene is named only where the DNA matches it firmly. Some rows have no size entry. The others give once, few or many, or a class for an expanded clone.

V	size	D	J	DNA	CDR3
TRBV27	NA	NA	TRBJ2-5	TGTGCCAGCAGTGTACCGGGTCTGGGGGAGACCCAGTACTTC	CASSVPGLGETQYF
TRBV7-9	NA	TRBD1	TRBJ2-1	TGTGCCAGCAGCTTACCCCCCGGGACAGGGGGTTCAAATTCACGGTTCTTC	CASSLPPGTGGSNSRFF
TRBV7-2	NA	NA	TRBJ2-1	TGTGCCAGCAGCTTATGGAGGGCTAATGAGCAGTTCTTC	CASSLWRANEQFF
TRBV9	NA	NA	TRBJ1-2	TGTGCCAGCAGCGTTCGGGCAGTTGAGAACTATGGCTACACCTTC	CASSVRAVENYGYTF
TRBV27	NA	NA	TRBJ2-7	TGTGCCAGCAGTTTTCGTAGCGATTTAGGCTCCTACGAGCAGTACTTC	CASSFRSDLGSYEQYF
TRBV5-5	once	NA	TRBJ1-3	TGTGCCAGCAGCTTAGGGGGGGTCACTAGTGGAAACACCATATATTTT	CASSLGGVTSGNTIYF
TRBV4-2	NA	TRBD1	TRBJ2-7	TGTGCCAGCAGCCAGGAACAGGGGGCGGACGAGCAGTACTTC	CASSQEQGADEQYF
TRBV3-1/TRBV3-2	NA	NA	TRBJ1-6	TGTGCCAGCAGCCTAGTAGGGGGGCGGCTCAATTCACCCCTCCACTTT	CASSLVGGRLNSPLHF
TRBV30	NA	NA	TRBJ1-5	TGTGCCTGGAGTGTGGTAGGGGAATTCGGGGCCCAGCATTTT	CAWSVVGEFGAQHF
TRBV28	NA	TRBD1	TRBJ1-5	TGTGCCAGCAGTATCATAAGACAGGGGCAGCCCCAGCATTTT	CASSIIRQGQPQHF
TRBV28	once	NA	TRBJ1-2	TGTGCCAGCAGTCCGACAGGCCCTGGGCGCTATGGCTACACCTTC	CASSPTGPGRYGYTF
TRBV5-8	NA	NA	TRBJ1-5	TGTGCCAGCAGCCGGGAGGCACAGCAGCCCCAGCATTTT	CASSREAQQPQHF
TRBV5-4	once	NA	TRBJ2-7	TGTGCCAGCAGCTTGTTGTCTTCCAGCGACTACTACGAGCAGTACTTC	CASSLLSSSDYYEQYF
TRBV3-1/TRBV3-2	NA	NA	TRBJ2-1	TGTGCCAGCAGTTGGGAGTACAATGAGCAGTTCTTC	CASSWEYNEQFF
TRBV2	NA	NA	TRBJ1-5	TGTGCCAGCAGTGACGGGGGGACTAATCAGCCCCAGCATTTT	CASSDGGTNQPQHF
TRBV5-1	NA	TRBD1	TRBJ1-4	TGCGCCAGCCAACTACAGGGGGCACTTAATGAAAAACTGTTTTTT	CASQLQGALNEKLFF
TRBV11-2	NA	TRBD1	TRBJ2-1	TGTGCCAGCTGGGGGTTGGGACAGGCAACGGCGGGGGAGCAGTTCTTC	CASWGLGQATAGEQFF